The 20 T cell receptor beta chains in this list originate from one sample, sequenced in a study of blood T cell repertoires in COVID-19. The table came from immunoSEQ multiplex PCR; TCRdb's copy has only in-frame clones and leaves some out. The data show some 360,000 clones, around nine tenths seen once. Sequences were obtained from PBMCs or T cells enriched from blood (not recorded which). These receptors all stem from a woman in her thirties who had been exposed to COVID-19.

The chain has TRBV7-2 and TRBJ2-7; D not resolved. V was trimmed by 5 bases and J by 0 bases, leaving 5 bases between them. The CDR3 runs 12 residues. Looked up from germline, CDR1 is SGHTA and CDR2 is FQGNSA. CDR3 bases: TGTGCCAGCAGCCCTAGCTCCTACGAGCAGTACTTC. Translating gives CASSPSSYEQYF.

The chain recombines TRBV10-3 with TRBJ2-3; 10 bases map to TRBD2. Germline V gives CDR1 ENHRY, CDR2 SYGVKD. This CDR3 spans 15 amino acids. After removal of 11 bases from V and 2 bases from J, the junction contained 10 bases not matched to a gene. In DNA form, the CDR3 reads TGTGCCCTCGGGCCAGCGGGAGGGCCCACAGATACGCAGTATTTT. Translating gives CALGPAGGPTDTQYF.

The chain is built from TRBV11-2 and TRBJ2-3, with 7 bases aligning to TRBD1. V lost 4 bases to trimming and J lost 0 bases; unmatched junction nucleotides: 4. This CDR3 has 15 residues. Looked up from germline, CDR1 is SGHAT and CDR2 is FQNNGV. The CDR3 here is CASSSGTASTDTQYF. Here the CDR3 DNA reads TGTGCCAGCAGCTCCGGGACAGCTAGCACAGATACGCAGTATTTT.

This rearrangement joins TRBV11-2 to TRBJ2-1; maybe TRBD2 (5 bases). Germline CDR1 reads SGHAT; CDR2 reads FQNNGV. Trimming cost V 3 bases and J 4 bases, with 22 bases left between them. This CDR3 spans 18 amino acids. DNA of the CDR3: TGTGCCAGCAGCTTCGTCGGTCCTGGAGGATTTGAGTACAATGAGCAGTTCTTC. Translation gives CASSFVGPGGFEYNEQFF.

The CDR3 protein is CATSDPSTGYRDNEQFF. The CDR3 DNA sequence: TGTGCCACCAGTGATCCAAGTACAGGGTATAGGGACAATGAGCAGTTCTTC. The V call is TRBV24-1, the J call TRBJ2-1; perhaps TRBD1 as D (6 bases). With 3 bases removed from V and 5 bases from J, the gap between germline ends came to 19 bases. Germline V gives CDR1 KGHDR, CDR2 SFDVKD. This CDR3 comprises 17 residues.

The rearrangement links TRBV7-9 to TRBJ1-2; the match to TRBD1 covers 11 bases. Trimming removed 1 base from V and 6 bases from J; junction bases left unmatched: 10. Per the germline V gene, CDR1 is SEHNR and CDR2 is FQNEAQ (reference sequence). The CDR3 has 17 residues. The CDR3: CASSLDHPGQGANGYTF. CDR3 nucleotide sequence: TGTGCCAGCAGCTTAGACCACCCCGGACAGGGGGCAAATGGCTACACCTTC.

This clone came up once. The chain has TRBV28 and TRBJ1-2, with D tentatively TRBD1 (6 bases). Germline lookup yields CDR1 MDHEN and CDR2 SYDVKM. V gave up 5 bases and J gave up 8 bases, with 12 bases separating them. The CDR3 sequence is 12 residues long. DNA of the CDR3: TGTGCCAGCAGTACGACAGGTCACGGCTACACCTTC. Translated, it gives CASSTTGHGYTF.

The J gene is TRBJ1-1, the V gene TRBV12-3 or TRBV12-4; D not certain. The V gene lost 1 base and the J gene lost 2 bases, with 5 bases spanning the gap. This CDR3 has 13 residues. CDR3 nucleotides: TGTGCCAGCAGTTTAGGGCATAACACTGAAGCTTTCTTT. Protein product: CASSLGHNTEAFF.

A remark on this clone: This specimen includes other DNA sequences encoding the same CDR3. This chain links TRBV3-1 (or the pseudogene TRBV3-2) with TRBJ1-5, with a tentative D call TRBD1 (6 bases). V gave up 4 bases and J gave up 3 bases, with 10 bases separating them. Per germline, CDR1 LGHDT and CDR2 YNNKEL (reference sequence). The CDR3 totals 14 residues. DNA for the CDR3: TGTGCCAGCAGCCCAGGGGCTTCCAATCAGCCCCAGCATTTT. Translation: CASSPGASNQPQHF.

This chain links TRBV27 with TRBJ2-1, with 10 positions matching TRBD2. Germline CDR1 and CDR2: MNHEY and SMNVEV (reference sequence). J gave up 0 bases and V 4 bases, and 6 bases lay outside the gene matches. The CDR3 consists of 17 residues. The CDR3 DNA reads TGTGCCAGCAGTTATAGCGGGAGGCTCAACTCCTACAATGAGCAGTTCTTC. It is translated as CASSYSGRLNSYNEQFF.

The J gene is TRBJ2-3, the V gene TRBV11-2; TRBD1 is a possible D gene (5 bases). The germline V gene encodes CDR1 SGHAT and CDR2 FQNNGV. The V end lost 4 bases, the J end lost 2 bases, and 13 bases lay between the germline ends. The CDR3 runs 15 residues. The CDR3 here is CASSSTGSITDTQYF. The CDR3 DNA follows: TGTGCCAGCAGCTCCACAGGCTCTATCACAGATACGCAGTATTTT.

The J gene is TRBJ2-7, the V gene TRBV11-3; TRBD1 aligns across 9 bases. This CDR3 is 18 amino acids long. V lost 1 base and J lost 1; bases outside the gene matches: 11. Germline V gene sequence: CDR1 SGHNT, CDR2 YENEEA. In DNA, the CDR3 is TGTGCCAGCAGCTTAGGAAGGGGGGGACAGGGCGATTCCTACGAGCAGTACTTC. This encodes CASSLGRGGQGDSYEQYF.

The chain joins TRBV10-3 to TRBJ1-5; no clear D gene. The CDR3 is made up of 14 amino acids. The V end lost 2 bases, the J end lost 6 bases, and 11 bases lay between the germline ends. Germline-derived CDR1 and CDR2 are ENHRY and SYGVKD. CDR3 nucleotide sequence: TGTGCCATCAGTGAGCGGGGTGCCGGTCAGCCCCAGCATTTT. It codes for CAISERGAGQPQHF.

J is TRBJ2-2 and V is TRBV5-1, with TRBD1 matching over 9 bases. The CDR3 covers 15 residues. V lost 4 bases to trimming and J lost 5 bases; unmatched junction nucleotides: 6. Germline V gene data show CDR1 as SGHRS and CDR2 as YFSETQ. DNA for the CDR3: TGCGCCAGCAGCCCACAGGGGGCGTCAACCGGGGAGCTGTTTTTT. As protein: CASSPQGASTGELFF.

The chain couples TRBV4-1 to TRBJ2-1; TRBD2 aligns across 8 bases. CDR1 and CDR2 from the germline V gene are MGHRA and YSYEKL. The CDR3 consists of 16 residues. V shed 1 base, J shed 0 bases, and the junction held 2 bases outside the gene matches. Here the CDR3 reads CASSQASGRSYNEQFF. The CDR3 DNA reads TGCGCCAGCAGCCAAGCTAGCGGGCGCTCCTACAATGAGCAGTTCTTC.

The chain is built from TRBV25-1 and TRBJ2-1; D may be TRBD1 (7 bases). The germline V gene has CDR1 MGHDK and CDR2 SYGVNS. Trimming took 6 bases from V and 7 from J, leaving 16 bases between them. CDR3 length equals 14 residues. The CDR3 DNA sequence: TGTGCCAGCAGGGAGGGTCCAGGGGGGAATGAGCAGTTCTTC. Protein: CASREGPGGNEQFF.

The gene calls are TRBV11-3 and TRBJ1-6; D is perhaps TRBD1 (6 bases). V lost 5 bases to trimming and J lost 6 bases, with 14 bases between them. The CDR3 runs 15 residues. The germline V gene has CDR1 SGHNT and CDR2 YENEEA. CDR3 region: CASSGGGETNSPLHF. CDR3 nucleotides: TGTGCCAGCAGCGGGGGGGGCGAAACTAATTCACCCCTCCACTTT. Full variable domain (outside the CDR3, taken from reference TRBV11-3 and TRBJ1-6): EAGVVQSPRYKIIEKKQPVAFWCNPISGHNTLYWYLQNLGQGPELLIRYENEEAVDDSQLPKDRFSAERLKGVDSTLKIQPAELGDSAVYLCASSGGGETNSPLHFGNGTRLTVT.

The rearrangement links TRBV2 to TRBJ2-3; 12 nucleotides line up with TRBD1. V dropped 2 bases and J dropped 5; count of bases not matched to a gene: 20. CDR1 is SNHLY and CDR2 is FYNNEI in the germline V gene. The CDR3 is made up of 21 amino acids. CDR3 sequence (DNA): TGTGCCAGCAGTGAATGGGCTCACCTAGGGACAGGGGGCTTTAGTGGAGATACGCAGTATTTT. Its translation: CASSEWAHLGTGGFSGDTQYF.

The J gene is TRBJ2-3, the V gene TRBV6-5, with TRBD1 identical over 10 bases. Trimming removed 5 bases from V and 5 bases from J; junction bases left unmatched: 7. Germline assignment: CDR1 MNHEY and CDR2 SVGAGI. The CDR3 sequence is 15 residues long. This chain's CDR3 is CASSPEGQGKDTQYF. The CDR3 region has the DNA TGTGCCAGCAGTCCAGAGGGACAGGGGAAAGATACGCAGTATTTT.

The genes are TRBV29-1 and TRBJ2-7; 7 bases match TRBD2. From germline, CDR1 is SQVTM and CDR2 ANQGSEA. CDR3 length: 14 residues. V dropped 5 bases and J dropped 6; count of bases not matched to a gene: 13. The CDR3 loop is CSVLTRLAAAEQYF. The DNA for the CDR3 is TGCAGCGTTCTTACACGACTAGCAGCGGCCGAGCAGTACTTC.